A single sample gave rise to the 13 T cell receptor beta chains below, sequenced in a study of blood T cell repertoires in COVID-19 (dated by TCRdb to about 2020). The method behind the library was the immunoSEQ multiplex PCR assay. TCRdb stores this immuneACCESS table with in-frame sequences only. Part of the clones is absent; in the studies checked, under half of the shortfall reflects unresolved V genes, and no reason is known for the rest. The sample table contains some 250,000 clones; only one count was recorded for about 91% of them. The ten largest clones capture 0.95% to 1.5% of the sample. The sample taken for sequencing was PBMCs or T cells enriched from blood (not recorded which). The receptors here all came from a human donor in a cohort exposed to, infected with or recovered from COVID-19 (not recorded which). The donor label of this sample is uncertain.

This clone has just a few counts. Written as DNA, the CDR3 is TGTGCCAGTAGTCGACAGGGGGCGATAAATGAAAAACTGTTTTTT. Translated: CASSRQGAINEKLFF. The genes are TRBV19 and TRBJ1-4; 10 nucleotides line up with TRBD1. Trimming at V came to 5 bases and at J to 5 bases, leaving 5 bases not matched to a gene. Germline V gene sequence: CDR1 LNHDA, CDR2 SQIVND (reference sequence). This CDR3 is 15 amino acids long.

The chain is built from TRBV2 and TRBJ1-1; D is unresolved. This CDR3 spans 14 amino acids. V shed 6 bases and J shed 5 bases, with 16 bases lying between them. Germline V lookup: CDR1 SNHLY, CDR2 FYNNEI. As DNA, the CDR3 is TGTGCCAGCAGCGGCGTCGGACCGGGGACTGAAGCTTTCTTT. This gives the protein CASSGVGPGTEAFF.

This clone was seen once. The V call is TRBV9, the J call TRBJ2-5, with a tentative D call TRBD2 (6 bases). The germline gives CDR1 SGDLS, CDR2 YYNGEE. The CDR3 runs 14 residues. V lost 0 bases, J lost 5 bases, and 11 bases lay in between. The CDR3 region is CASSVGWRVETQYF. In DNA form, the CDR3 reads TGTGCCAGCAGCGTAGGATGGAGGGTGGAGACCCAGTACTTC.

The CDR3 DNA reads as TGTGCTAGTGGTACGACTAGCAAGTTCTCTGGGGCCAACGTCCTGACTTTC. It encodes CASGTTSKFSGANVLTF. The chain is built from TRBV12-5 and TRBJ2-6; the match to TRBD2 covers 7 bases. CDR1 and CDR2 (germline): LGHNT, FRNRAP. This CDR3 has 17 amino acids. Losses at the gene ends were 5 bases for V and 0 bases for J; bases not matched to a gene: 7.

This clone was seen just once. The gene calls are TRBV9 and TRBJ2-6; TRBD1 agrees at 8 bases. The CDR3 runs to 17 residues. Looked up from germline, CDR1 is SGDLS and CDR2 is YYNGEE. The J segment lost 2 bases and the V segment lost 3 bases, leaving 7 bases of the junction unmatched. The CDR3 protein is CASSANLRGPGANVLTF. The DNA for the CDR3 is TGTGCCAGCAGCGCGAACCTCAGGGGGCCTGGGGCCAACGTCCTGACTTTC.

V is TRBV5-1 and J is TRBJ1-1; 9 positions match TRBD1. V lost 4 bases, J lost 6 bases, and 7 bases stayed unmatched. The CDR3 has 14 amino acids. Looked up from germline, CDR1 is SGHRS and CDR2 is YFSETQ. This chain's CDR3 is CASSLPGQGAEAFF. CDR3 nucleotide sequence: TGCGCCAGCAGCCTTCCGGGACAGGGCGCTGAAGCTTTCTTT.

The chain is built from TRBV10-1 and TRBJ1-2; 7 bases match TRBD1. This CDR3 contains 11 residues. In germline, CDR1 is WNHNN, CDR2 SYGVQD (reference sequence). The J segment lost 6 bases and the V segment lost 10 bases, leaving 5 bases of the junction unmatched. In DNA form, the CDR3 reads TGCGCCATCGGACAGGTGGATGGCTACACCTTC. Its translation is CAIGQVDGYTF.

Only one count was recorded for this clone. V usage is TRBV2 and J usage is TRBJ1-6, with 9 bases lining up with TRBD1. This CDR3 comprises 16 residues. The J segment lost 7 bases and the V segment lost 2 bases, leaving 6 bases of the junction unmatched. CDR1 and CDR2 from the germline V gene are SNHLY and FYNNEI. CDR3 in amino acids: CASSERGQGRNSPLHF. In DNA form, the CDR3 reads TGTGCCAGCAGTGAACGGGGACAGGGAAGGAATTCACCCCTCCACTTT.

This clone came up once. The chain has TRBV6-4 and TRBJ2-5, with 7 nucleotides matching TRBD2. The CDR3 runs to 16 residues. The germline V gene has CDR1 MRHNA and CDR2 SNTAGT. V lost 6 bases and J lost 2; bases outside the gene matches: 12. CDR3 in DNA: TGTGCCAGCAGCCAACAAAGTGGGGGGGGACAAGAGACCCAGTACTTC. Translating it yields CASSQQSGGGQETQYF.

The chain couples TRBV7-9 to TRBJ1-1; D might be TRBD1 (5 bases). V was cut by 1 base and J by 0 bases, with 9 bases left in between. Germline V gene sequence: CDR1 SEHNR, CDR2 FQNEAQ (reference sequence). CDR3 size: 15 residues. CDR3 in DNA: TGTGCCAGCAGCTTAGAGTCAGGGATGAACACTGAAGCTTTCTTT. It codes for CASSLESGMNTEAFF.

CDR3 sequence (DNA): TGCAGCGTTACAGGTGGCGGTACCGGGGAGCTGTTTTTT. Translated, it gives CSVTGGGTGELFF. This chain joins TRBV29-1 and TRBJ2-2, with a possible D match to TRBD1 (5 bases). V was pared by 5 bases and J by 5 bases, with 12 bases between. Germline loops: CDR1 SQVTM, CDR2 ANQGSEA. CDR3 length: 13 residues.

This chain connects TRBV3-1 (or the pseudogene TRBV3-2) to TRBJ2-3; 7 positions match TRBD1. With 5 bases clipped from V and 2 bases from J, the junction kept 4 bases outside the gene matches. Germline V CDR1 and CDR2: LGHDT, YNNKEL (reference sequence). The CDR3 runs 14 residues. The CDR3 protein is CASSRGQATDTQYF. The CDR3 DNA reads as TGTGCCAGCAGCAGAGGACAGGCCACAGATACGCAGTATTTT.

The genes are TRBV7-2 and TRBJ1-1; tentatively, D is TRBD1 (6 bases). This CDR3 comprises 15 residues. The germline V and J ends were trimmed by 5 bases and 4 bases, with 17 bases remaining between them. The germline V gene has CDR1 SGHTA and CDR2 FQGNSA. The CDR3 DNA reads as TGTGCCAGCAGCCCTAGACAGGATGTTAGCACTGAAGCTTTCTTT. Protein: CASSPRQDVSTEAFF.